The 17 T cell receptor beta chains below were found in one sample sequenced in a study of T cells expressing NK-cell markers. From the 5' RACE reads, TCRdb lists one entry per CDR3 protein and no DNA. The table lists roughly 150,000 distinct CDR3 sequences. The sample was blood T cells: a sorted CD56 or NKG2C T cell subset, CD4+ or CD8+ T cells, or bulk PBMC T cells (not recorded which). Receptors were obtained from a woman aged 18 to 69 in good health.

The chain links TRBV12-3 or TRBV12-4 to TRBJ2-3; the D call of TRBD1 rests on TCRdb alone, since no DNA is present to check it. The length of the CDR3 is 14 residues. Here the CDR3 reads CASTWTASTDTQYF.

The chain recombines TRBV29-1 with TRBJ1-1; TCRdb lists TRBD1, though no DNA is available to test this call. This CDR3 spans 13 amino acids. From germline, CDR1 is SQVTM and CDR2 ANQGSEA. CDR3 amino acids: CSAATGGNTEAFF.

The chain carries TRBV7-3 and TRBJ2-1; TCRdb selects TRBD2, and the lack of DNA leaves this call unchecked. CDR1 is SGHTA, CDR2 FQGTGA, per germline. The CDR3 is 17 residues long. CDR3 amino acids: CASSLGYSGTSVNEQFF.

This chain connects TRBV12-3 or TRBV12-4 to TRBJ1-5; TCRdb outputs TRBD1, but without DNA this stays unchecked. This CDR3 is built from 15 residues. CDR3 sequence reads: CASTPLGGGNQPQHF.

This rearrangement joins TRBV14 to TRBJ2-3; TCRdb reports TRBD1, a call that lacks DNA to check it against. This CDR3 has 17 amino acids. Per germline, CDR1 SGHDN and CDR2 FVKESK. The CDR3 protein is CASSQDTGELHTDTQYF.

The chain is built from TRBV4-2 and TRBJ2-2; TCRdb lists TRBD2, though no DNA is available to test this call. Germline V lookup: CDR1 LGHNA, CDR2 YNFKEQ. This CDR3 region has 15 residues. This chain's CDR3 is CASKVAGGLTGELFF.

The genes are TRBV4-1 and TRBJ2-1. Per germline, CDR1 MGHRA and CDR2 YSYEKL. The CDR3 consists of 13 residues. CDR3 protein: CASSQELGREQFF.

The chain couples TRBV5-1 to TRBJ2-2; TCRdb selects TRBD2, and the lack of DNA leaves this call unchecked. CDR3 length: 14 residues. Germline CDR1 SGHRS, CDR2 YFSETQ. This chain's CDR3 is CASSLALATGELFF.

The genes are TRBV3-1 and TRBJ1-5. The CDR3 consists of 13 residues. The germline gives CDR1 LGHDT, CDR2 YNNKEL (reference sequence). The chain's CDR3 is CASSQGANQPQHF.

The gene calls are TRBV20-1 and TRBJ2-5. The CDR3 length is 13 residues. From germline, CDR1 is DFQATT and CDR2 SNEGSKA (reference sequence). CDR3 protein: CSAPNVNEETQYF.

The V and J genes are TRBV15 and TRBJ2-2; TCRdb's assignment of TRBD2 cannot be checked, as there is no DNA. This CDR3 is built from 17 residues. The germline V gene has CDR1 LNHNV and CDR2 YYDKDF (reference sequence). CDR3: CATSRTSGSLNTGELFF.

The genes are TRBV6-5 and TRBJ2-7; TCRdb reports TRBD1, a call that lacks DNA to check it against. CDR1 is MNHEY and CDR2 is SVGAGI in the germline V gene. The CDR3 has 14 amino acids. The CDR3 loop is CASSYAGRNGEQYF.

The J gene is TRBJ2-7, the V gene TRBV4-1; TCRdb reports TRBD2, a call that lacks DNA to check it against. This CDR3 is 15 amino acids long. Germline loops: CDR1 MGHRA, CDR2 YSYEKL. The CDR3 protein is CASSQEGRGVGEQYF.

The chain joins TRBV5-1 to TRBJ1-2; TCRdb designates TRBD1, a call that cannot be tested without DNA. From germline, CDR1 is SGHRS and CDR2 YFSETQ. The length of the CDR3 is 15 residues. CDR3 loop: CASSLEGTVTYGYTF.

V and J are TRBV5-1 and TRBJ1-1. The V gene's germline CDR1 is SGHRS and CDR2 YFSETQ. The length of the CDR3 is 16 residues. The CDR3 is CASSLESFSMNTEAFF.

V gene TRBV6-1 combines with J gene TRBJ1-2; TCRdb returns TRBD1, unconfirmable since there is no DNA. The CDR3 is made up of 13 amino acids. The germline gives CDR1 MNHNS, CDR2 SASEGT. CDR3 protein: CASVRDANYGYTF.

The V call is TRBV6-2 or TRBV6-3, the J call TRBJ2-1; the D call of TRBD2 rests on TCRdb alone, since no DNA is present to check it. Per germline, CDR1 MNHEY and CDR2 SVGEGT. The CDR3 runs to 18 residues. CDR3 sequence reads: CASSSRTSGGAPGNEQFF.